Listed below are T cell receptor beta chains from one sample, sequenced in a study of cytomegalovirus exposure and HLA in healthy donors. Method: immunoSEQ multiplex PCR; TCRdb's copy keeps in-frame clones and lacks some. Of roughly 190,000 clones listed, more than 9.5% are singletons. Sequenced input: PBMCs. These receptor sequences come from a man between 50 and 59 years old in good health and CMV-seropositive. Both conserved end residues are part of each CDR3. A D gene is named only where the DNA matches it firmly. The size entry is marked missing in some rows and otherwise reads once, few, many or a size class.

CDR3nt: TGTGCCAGCAGCCGGGATCTAACGGGGAACACCATATATTTT; CDR3aa: CASSRDLTGNTIYF; v_gene: TRBV6-5; abundance: -; d_gene: -; j_gene: TRBJ1-3
CDR3nt: TGTGCCAGCAGCCTGATAGGAGCCTCTGGTGAAAAACTGTTTTTT; CDR3aa: CASSLIGASGEKLFF; v_gene: TRBV9; abundance: few; d_gene: -; j_gene: TRBJ1-4
CDR3nt: TGTGCCAGCAGTTTATTCGGCAGGGCTACGTATAATTCACCCCTCCACTTT; CDR3aa: CASSLFGRATYNSPLHF; v_gene: TRBV27; abundance: -; d_gene: -; j_gene: TRBJ1-6
CDR3nt: TGTGCCAGCAGGGGACAGGGGGCGTCAGCTTTCTTT; CDR3aa: CASRGQGASAFF; v_gene: TRBV28; abundance: few; d_gene: TRBD1; j_gene: TRBJ1-1
CDR3nt: TGTGCCAGCAGTTATCAGGGGGCCTACAATGAGCAGTTCTTC; CDR3aa: CASSYQGAYNEQFF; v_gene: TRBV27; abundance: -; d_gene: TRBD1; j_gene: TRBJ2-1
CDR3nt: TGTGCCAGTAGCCGCCGGGACAGGGGGCATACTAATGAAAAACTGTTTTTT; CDR3aa: CASSRRDRGHTNEKLFF; v_gene: TRBV19; abundance: -; d_gene: TRBD1; j_gene: TRBJ1-4
CDR3nt: TGTGCCAGTGGGGGGGACTCTTTACAGCCCCAGCATTTT; CDR3aa: CASGGDSLQPQHF; v_gene: TRBV19; abundance: few; d_gene: -; j_gene: TRBJ1-5
CDR3nt: TGTGCCAGCAGCGCACAGGCCCAGCAAGGCTACACCTTC; CDR3aa: CASSAQAQQGYTF; v_gene: TRBV9; abundance: -; d_gene: -; j_gene: TRBJ1-2
CDR3nt: TGTGCCAGCAGCTTGCCTAGCGGGCAGGGATGGGAGACCCAGTACTTC; CDR3aa: CASSLPSGQGWETQYF; v_gene: TRBV11-3; abundance: few; d_gene: TRBD2; j_gene: TRBJ2-5
CDR3nt: TGCGCCAGCAGCTTGGGACTAGCCTCCTACGAGCAGTACTTC; CDR3aa: CASSLGLASYEQYF; v_gene: TRBV5-1; abundance: few; d_gene: TRBD2; j_gene: TRBJ2-7
CDR3nt: TGTGCTAGTGGTTTGGTACTGGCGGGTAATGAAAAACTGTTTTTT; CDR3aa: CASGLVLAGNEKLFF; v_gene: TRBV12-5; abundance: -; d_gene: -; j_gene: TRBJ1-4
CDR3nt: TGTGCCAGCACCTCCGGGGGGGAAGGTGGCTACACCTTC; CDR3aa: CASTSGGEGGYTF; v_gene: TRBV11-2; abundance: -; d_gene: -; j_gene: TRBJ1-2
CDR3nt: TGTGCCATCAGTGAGTCCACAGAACTCTATGGCTACACCTTC; CDR3aa: CAISESTELYGYTF; v_gene: TRBV10-3; abundance: -; d_gene: -; j_gene: TRBJ1-2
CDR3nt: TGCACCAGCAGCTTTACAGGGGAAGGAAACACCATATATTTT; CDR3aa: CTSSFTGEGNTIYF; v_gene: TRBV5-1; abundance: -; d_gene: TRBD1; j_gene: TRBJ1-3
CDR3nt: TGTGCCAGCAGTTCCGGACCCAGGAGGAGTGGCTACACCTTC; CDR3aa: CASSSGPRRSGYTF; v_gene: TRBV6-5; abundance: few; d_gene: -; j_gene: TRBJ1-2
CDR3nt: TGTGCCAGCAGTGGACTAGCGGGGGGCGACTACGAGCAGTACTTC; CDR3aa: CASSGLAGGDYEQYF; v_gene: TRBV6-6; abundance: few; d_gene: TRBD2; j_gene: TRBJ2-7
CDR3nt: TGTGCCAGCAGTTTTAGTGGAGGCTTGAGGACTGAAGCTTTCTTT; CDR3aa: CASSFSGGLRTEAFF; v_gene: TRBV27; abundance: few; d_gene: -; j_gene: TRBJ1-1
CDR3nt: TGTGCCGTTAAGGGAGGGAACAGGGGGTGGGGAGCTTTCTTT; CDR3aa: CAVKGGNRGWGAFF; v_gene: TRBV6-1; abundance: few; d_gene: TRBD1; j_gene: TRBJ1-1
CDR3nt: TGTGCCAGCAGCCAGGGGACATACGCGAACACCGGGGAGCTGTTTTTT; CDR3aa: CASSQGTYANTGELFF; v_gene: TRBV11-3; abundance: few; d_gene: -; j_gene: TRBJ2-2
CDR3nt: TGTGCCAGTAGTATAGGTCCGGGAACCGAGCAGTACTTC; CDR3aa: CASSIGPGTEQYF; v_gene: TRBV19; abundance: -; d_gene: -; j_gene: TRBJ2-7
CDR3nt: TGTGCCAGCAGTCGAGGGGGGGACACTGAAGCTTTCTTT; CDR3aa: CASSRGGDTEAFF; v_gene: TRBV25-1; abundance: -; d_gene: -; j_gene: TRBJ1-1
CDR3nt: TGTGCCAGCAGTTACTCGAGCAGGGGACAAAAGACCCAGTACTTC; CDR3aa: CASSYSSRGQKTQYF; v_gene: TRBV6-5; abundance: -; d_gene: -; j_gene: TRBJ2-5
CDR3nt: TGTGCCAGCAGCGCTACAGCGGGGGGCTTCAATGAGCAGTTCTTC; CDR3aa: CASSATAGGFNEQFF; v_gene: TRBV2; abundance: -; d_gene: TRBD2; j_gene: TRBJ2-1
CDR3nt: TGTGCCAGCAGCCTCCCCCCCGGGACAGGCTATGGCTACACCTTC; CDR3aa: CASSLPPGTGYGYTF; v_gene: TRBV5-4; abundance: -; d_gene: TRBD1; j_gene: TRBJ1-2
CDR3nt: TGCAGCGTTGAACAGGGGGAATCACCCCTCCACTTT; CDR3aa: CSVEQGESPLHF; v_gene: TRBV29-1; abundance: -; d_gene: TRBD1; j_gene: TRBJ1-6
CDR3nt: TGTGCCAGCAGAACAGGGGGGAACTATGGCTACACCTTC; CDR3aa: CASRTGGNYGYTF; v_gene: TRBV6-5; abundance: -; d_gene: TRBD1; j_gene: TRBJ1-2
CDR3nt: TGTGCCAGCAGCTTTGGCAGTGTCGGGATAAATGAGCAGTTCTTC; CDR3aa: CASSFGSVGINEQFF; v_gene: TRBV7-8; abundance: few; d_gene: -; j_gene: TRBJ2-1